The text below deals with one TCR beta chain. Its antigen is not identified. Other DNA sequences of this sample code for an identical CDR3. The data are from a study of cytomegalovirus exposure and HLA in healthy donors. V lost 3 bases and J 6 bases, leaving 7 bases between the germline ends. CDR1 is SGDLS, CDR2 YYNGEE, per germline. The CDR3 is 13 residues long. Broader study findings: Later on, an analysis showed TCR association rates differing by HLA locus, with DRB1 the most and HLA-C the fewest. According to a later analysis, most TCR beta chains associated with CMV appeared HLA-restricted.

In the PCR, 60 Vbeta and 13 Jbeta primers were used. Produced via immunoSEQ multiplex PCR; TCRdb's table is partial and in-frame only. The data hold approximately 140,000 clones, with approximately 80% observed a single time. The specimen was PBMCs. The receptor was derived from a woman in her sixties or seventies in good health and CMV-seronegative. V and J are TRBV9 and TRBJ1-6; D remains ambiguous. CDR3 coding DNA: TGTGCCAGCAGCGGGGCAGTTAATTCACCCCTCCACTTT. Translating it yields CASSGAVNSPLHF.